One sample yielded the 17 T cell receptor beta chains listed below, sequenced in a study of blood T cell repertoires in COVID-19. TCRdb's table, derived via immunoSEQ multiplex PCR, lists solely in-frame clones and lacks some. The sample contains 26,000 or so clones, about 90% of which appear only once. Sequencing was done on a sample of peripheral blood. These receptor sequences come from a man aged 70-80 years with acute or convalescent COVID-19.

This chain uses TRBV2 with TRBJ1-1, with 7 bases identical to TRBD1. The V and J ends lost 8 bases and 4 bases, in that order; junction bases with no gene match: 7. This CDR3 has 13 amino acids. CDR1 is SNHLY and CDR2 is FYNNEI in the germline V gene. The chain's CDR3 is CASLYDRATEAFF. The CDR3 DNA sequence: TGTGCCAGCCTTTACGACAGGGCCACTGAAGCTTTCTTT.

This chain uses TRBV7-2 with TRBJ2-7; TRBD2 agrees at 12 bases. Trimming cost V 5 bases and J 2 bases; bases outside gene matches: 7. Germline CDR1 reads SGHTA; CDR2 reads FQGNSA. This CDR3 is built from 16 residues. CDR3: CASSPLRLAGAYEQYF. In DNA, the CDR3 is TGTGCCAGCAGCCCTTTGCGACTAGCGGGAGCCTACGAGCAGTACTTC.

The genes are TRBV29-1 and TRBJ2-7; D is possibly TRBD2 (5 bases). The ends were cut back, 2 bases at V and 5 bases at J, with 16 bases in the middle. The CDR3 is made up of 14 amino acids. Germline CDR1 is SQVTM and CDR2 is ANQGSEA. DNA for the CDR3: TGCAGCGTTGAATCTATGGGTCTAGCAAACGAGCAGTACTTC. Amino acids: CSVESMGLANEQYF.

The chain links TRBV18 to TRBJ2-1, with TRBD1 matching 7 bases. V was pared by 2 bases and J by 5 bases, with 0 bases of the junction left unmatched. CDR3 size: 13 residues. In germline, CDR1 is KGHSH, CDR2 LQKENI. The CDR3 is CASSPGTDNEQFF. The CDR3 DNA reads TGTGCCAGCTCACCAGGGACAGACAATGAGCAGTTCTTC.

CDR3 in DNA: TGTGCCAGCTCACCACCGGGACAGGGTTACGAGCAGTACTTC. Translation gives CASSPPGQGYEQYF. The chain uses TRBV18 and TRBJ2-7; 9 bases match TRBD1. CDR3 length equals 14 residues. Trimming took 0 bases from V and 4 from J; bases not matched to a gene: 1. From germline, CDR1 is KGHSH and CDR2 LQKENI.

The chain uses TRBV5-4 and TRBJ2-1; TRBD2 is a possible D gene (6 bases). This CDR3 region has 16 residues. Deletions cut 8 bases from V and 3 bases from J, with 21 bases between. Germline V gene sequence: CDR1 SGHNT, CDR2 YYREEE (reference sequence). CDR3 nucleotides: TGTGCCAGTAGCGGAGGAGGCCAACGGGGCTACAATGAGCAGTTCTTC. Encoded protein: CASSGGGQRGYNEQFF.

The gene calls are TRBV28 and TRBJ2-3; 8 nucleotides match TRBD2. V lost 3 bases to trimming and J lost 1 base; unmatched junction nucleotides: 12. The CDR3 is 18 amino acids. CDR1 MDHEN and CDR2 SYDVKM come from the germline V gene. CDR3 sequence reads: CASSFFSGRGGRTDTQYF. CDR3 nucleotides: TGTGCCAGCAGTTTCTTCTCAGGACGGGGGGGACGCACAGATACGCAGTATTTT.

The chain carries TRBV10-3 and TRBJ2-7; 8 bases are a match to TRBD2. The germline V gene has CDR1 ENHRY and CDR2 SYGVKD. The CDR3 consists of 13 residues. The junction had 1 base not matched to a gene; V was cut back by 3 bases and J by 3 bases. The CDR3 sequence: CAISEREGYEQYF. The CDR3 bases are TGTGCCATCAGTGAACGGGAGGGCTACGAGCAGTACTTC.

The V gene is TRBV21-1, the J gene TRBJ2-7; the DNA was not compared with TRBD1, the D call given in the table. TRBV21-1 is described as a pseudogene. The CDR3 runs 19 residues. CDR3 coding DNA: TGTGCCAGCAGCGGATCTCATGACAGGGCTTTCCGACGCTCCTACGAGCAGTACTTC. The encoded protein is CASSGSHDRAFRRSYEQYF.

This clone has only one observation. The chain employs TRBV3-1 (or the pseudogene TRBV3-2) and TRBJ1-5; perhaps TRBD1 as D (5 bases). With 1 base removed from V and 15 bases from J, the gap between germline ends came to 13 bases. In germline, CDR1 is LGHDT, CDR2 YNNKEL (reference sequence). This CDR3 region has 12 residues. The CDR3, as DNA: TGTGCCAGCAGCCAAGCTGGGGGGGGAAGGCATTTT. Translated: CASSQAGGGRHF.

The chain joins TRBV11-3 to TRBJ2-2; perhaps TRBD2 as D (5 bases). Trimming cost V 5 bases and J 4 bases, with 8 bases left between them. From germline, CDR1 is SGHNT and CDR2 YENEEA. The CDR3 sequence is 13 residues long. This CDR3 is CASSRGLTGELFF. The CDR3 DNA is TGTGCCAGCAGCCGGGGTCTCACCGGGGAGCTGTTTTTT.

The V and J genes are TRBV6-2 or TRBV6-3 and TRBJ2-7; the match to TRBD1 covers 8 bases. The junction had 14 bases not matched to a gene; V was cut back by 6 bases and J by 4 bases. The CDR3 loop spans 16 amino acids. Germline V gives CDR1 MNHEY, CDR2 SVGEGT. This CDR3 reads CASSPGPGTGFYEQYF. The DNA for the CDR3 is TGTGCCAGCAGCCCTGGCCCCGGGACAGGCTTTTACGAGCAGTACTTC.

The chain uses TRBV3-1 (or the pseudogene TRBV3-2) and TRBJ2-5, with 7 bases fitting TRBD1. Germline CDR1 reads LGHDT; CDR2 reads YNNKEL (reference sequence). V was clipped by 4 bases and J by 0 bases; unmatched bases: 2. The CDR3 runs to 14 residues. The CDR3 DNA reads TGTGCCAGCAGCCGCAGGGGGAACCAAGAGACCCAGTACTTC. Protein sequence: CASSRRGNQETQYF.

A single count supports this clone. The chain joins TRBV1 to TRBJ2-3; TRBD1, as called in the table, went unchecked against the DNA. TRBV1 is recorded as a pseudogene. This CDR3 has 18 amino acids. The CDR3: CTSSQDLGSGGWTDTQYF. DNA of the CDR3: TGCACCAGCAGCCAAGATCTGGGGTCAGGGGGCTGGACAGATACGCAGTATTTT.

The V gene is TRBV2, the J gene TRBJ1-5; the D is unclear. Trimming stripped 1 base from V and 1 base from J, with 11 bases between. Germline V gene lookup returns CDR1 SNHLY and CDR2 FYNNEI. This CDR3 region has 16 residues. CDR3 DNA: TGTGCCAGCAGTGAAGATGGCCCGGAGAGCAATCAGCCCCAGCATTTT. It translates to CASSEDGPESNQPQHF.

This clone was counted once. The chain recombines TRBV4-1 with TRBJ2-3, with 11 bases that match TRBD2. The CDR3 runs to 15 residues. Germline V gives CDR1 MGHRA, CDR2 YSYEKL. With 1 base clipped from V and 8 bases from J, the junction kept 5 bases outside the gene matches. CDR3 in DNA: TGCGCCAGCAGCCAAGGACTAGCGGGGCCGGGTACGCAGTATTTT. Its translation: CASSQGLAGPGTQYF.

This chain uses TRBV11-2 with TRBJ2-3, with D uncertain. CDR3 size: 11 residues. Germline CDR1 and CDR2: SGHAT and FQNNGV. Between the trimmed V and J ends, which lost 5 bases and 5 bases, there was a span of 5 bases. The CDR3 loop reads CASSPLDTQYF. CDR3 bases: TGTGCCAGCAGCCCTCTAGATACGCAGTATTTT. The full variable domain, its missing parts supplied by reference TRBV11-2 and TRBJ2-3, is EAGVAQSPRYKIIEKRQSVAFWCNPISGHATLYWYQQILGQGPKLLIQFQNNGVVDDSQLPKDRFSAERLKGVDSTLKIQPAKLEDSAVYLCASSPLDTQYFGPGTRLTVL.